This T cell receptor (beta chain) originates from a study of a mutant IDH1 vaccine in newly diagnosed glioma. Study information: Patients in the study were vaccinated eight times, receiving shots in weeks 1, 3, 5, 7, 11, 15, 19 and 23.

Sample time point: week 5, during vaccination. Vaccination comprised doses that each held 300 ug of mutant IDH1 20-mer peptide, plus topical imiquimod. In the case of this clone: No antigen is known for it.

Sequencing was performed with immunoSEQ multiplex PCR; in TCRdb, only in-frame clones are kept and a portion is missing. The sample shows some 51,000 clones, just under 80% of them seen only once. This CDR3 has 15 residues. Per the germline V gene, CDR1 is SEHNR and CDR2 is FQNEAQ (reference sequence). Trimming took 6 bases from V and 3 from J; bases not matched to a gene: 9. This chain links TRBV7-9 with TRBJ2-5, with 8 bases fitting TRBD1. The source material was PBMCs, sampled from a glioma patient whose treatment included an IDH1 peptide vaccine. The receptor was isolated from a man in his fifties or sixties with glioma. The CDR3 coding sequence is TGTGCCAGCAGTTCCTGGACAGGGCGAGAAGAGACCCAGTACTTC. Protein sequence: CASSSWTGREETQYF.